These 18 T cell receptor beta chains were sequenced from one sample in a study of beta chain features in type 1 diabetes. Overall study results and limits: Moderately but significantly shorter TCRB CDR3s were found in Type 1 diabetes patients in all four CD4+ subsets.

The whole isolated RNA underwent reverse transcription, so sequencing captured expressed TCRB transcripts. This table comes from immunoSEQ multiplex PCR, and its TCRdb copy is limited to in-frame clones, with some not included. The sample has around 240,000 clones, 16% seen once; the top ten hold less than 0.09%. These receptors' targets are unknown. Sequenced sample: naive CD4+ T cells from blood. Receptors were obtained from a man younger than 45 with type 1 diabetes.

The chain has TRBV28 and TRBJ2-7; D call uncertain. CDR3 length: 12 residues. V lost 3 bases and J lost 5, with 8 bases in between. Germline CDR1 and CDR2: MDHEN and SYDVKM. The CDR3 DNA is TGTGCCAGCAGTTTGTCGGGCCACGAGCAGTACTTC. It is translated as CASSLSGHEQYF.

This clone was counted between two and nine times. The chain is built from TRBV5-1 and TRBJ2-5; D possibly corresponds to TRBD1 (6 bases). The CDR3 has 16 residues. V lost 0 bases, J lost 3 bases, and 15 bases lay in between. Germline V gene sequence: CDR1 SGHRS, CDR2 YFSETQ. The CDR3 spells CASSLASGTTKETQYF. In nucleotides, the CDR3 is TGCGCCAGCAGCTTGGCCTCCGGGACAACCAAAGAGACCCAGTACTTC.

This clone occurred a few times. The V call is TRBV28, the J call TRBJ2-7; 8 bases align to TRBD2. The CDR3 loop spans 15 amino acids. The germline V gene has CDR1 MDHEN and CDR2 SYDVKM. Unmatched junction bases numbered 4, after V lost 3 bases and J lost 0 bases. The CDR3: CASSLSGSPSYEQYF. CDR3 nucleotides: TGTGCCAGCAGTTTGAGCGGGAGTCCCTCCTACGAGCAGTACTTC.

As DNA, the CDR3 is TGTGCCAGCAGGTTCTCTCCAAATGAAAAACTGTTTTTT. Encoded protein: CASRFSPNEKLFF. This sequence joins TRBV25-1 and TRBJ1-4, with D unresolved. V was clipped by 6 bases and J by 5 bases, with 10 bases between them. From germline, CDR1 is MGHDK and CDR2 SYGVNS. This CDR3 spans 13 amino acids.

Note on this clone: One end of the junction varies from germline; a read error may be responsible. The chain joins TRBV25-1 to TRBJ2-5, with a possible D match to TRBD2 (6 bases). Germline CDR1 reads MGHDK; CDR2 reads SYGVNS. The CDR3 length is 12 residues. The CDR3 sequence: CATSSGRETQYF. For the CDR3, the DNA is TGTGCCACCAGTAGCGGACGGGAGACCCAGTACTTC.

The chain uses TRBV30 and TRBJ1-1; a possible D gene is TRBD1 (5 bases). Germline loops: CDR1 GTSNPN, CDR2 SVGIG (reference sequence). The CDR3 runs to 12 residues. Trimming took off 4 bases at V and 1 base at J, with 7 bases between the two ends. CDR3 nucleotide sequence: TGTGCCTGGACTACAGGGAACACTGAAGCTTTCTTT. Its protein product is CAWTTGNTEAFF.

CDR3 coding DNA: TGTGCCAGCAGCCCAGGGACCAGGGGTGAGCAGTTCTTC. This translates into CASSPGTRGEQFF. This chain joins TRBV7-8 and TRBJ2-1, with TRBD1 as a possible D gene (6 bases). Germline V gene data show CDR1 as SGHVS and CDR2 as FQNEAQ. Trimming removed 5 bases from V and 9 bases from J, with 14 bases in between. The CDR3 loop spans 13 amino acids.

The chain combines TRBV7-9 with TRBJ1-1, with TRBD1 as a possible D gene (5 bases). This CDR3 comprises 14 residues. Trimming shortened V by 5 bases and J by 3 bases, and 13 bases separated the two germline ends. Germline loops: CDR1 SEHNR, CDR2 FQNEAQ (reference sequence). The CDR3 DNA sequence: TGTGCCAGCAGCCCTGGCAGAGGGGACACTGAAGCTTTCTTT. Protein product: CASSPGRGDTEAFF. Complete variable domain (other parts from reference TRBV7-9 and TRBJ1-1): DTGVSQNPRHKITKRGQNVTFRCDPISEHNRLYWYRQTLGQGPEFLTYFQNEAQLEKSRLLSDRFSAERPKGSFSTLEIQRTEQGDSAMYLCASSPGRGDTEAFFGQGTRLTVV.

The CDR3 loop is CASSGGLSWDIQYF. Here the CDR3 DNA reads TGTGCCAGCAGTGGGGGACTCTCCTGGGACATTCAGTACTTC. The chain couples TRBV6-6 to TRBJ2-4; tentative D call: TRBD2 (6 bases). Per germline, CDR1 MNHNY and CDR2 SVGAGI (reference sequence). CDR3 size: 14 residues. The V and J ends lost 5 bases and 8 bases respectively, with 16 bases between them.

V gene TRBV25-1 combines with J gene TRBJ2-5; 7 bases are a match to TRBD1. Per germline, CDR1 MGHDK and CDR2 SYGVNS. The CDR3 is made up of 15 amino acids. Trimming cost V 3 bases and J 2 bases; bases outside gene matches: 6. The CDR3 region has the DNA TGTGCCAGCAGTGACCCTGGGACAGCGCAAGAGACCCAGTACTTC. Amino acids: CASSDPGTAQETQYF.

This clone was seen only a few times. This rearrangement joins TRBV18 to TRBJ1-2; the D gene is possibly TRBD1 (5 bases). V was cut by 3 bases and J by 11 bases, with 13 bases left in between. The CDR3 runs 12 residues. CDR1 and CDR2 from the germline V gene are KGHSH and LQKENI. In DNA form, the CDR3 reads TGTGCCAGCTCACCGTCTCGTTGGGGGTACACCTTC. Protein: CASSPSRWGYTF.

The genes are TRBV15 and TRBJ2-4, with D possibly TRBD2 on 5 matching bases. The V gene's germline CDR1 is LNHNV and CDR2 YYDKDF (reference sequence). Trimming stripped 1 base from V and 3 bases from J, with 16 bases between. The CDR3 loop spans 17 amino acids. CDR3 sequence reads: CATSRGIARPGKNIQYF. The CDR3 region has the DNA TGTGCCACCAGCAGAGGGATAGCGAGGCCTGGCAAAAACATTCAGTACTTC.

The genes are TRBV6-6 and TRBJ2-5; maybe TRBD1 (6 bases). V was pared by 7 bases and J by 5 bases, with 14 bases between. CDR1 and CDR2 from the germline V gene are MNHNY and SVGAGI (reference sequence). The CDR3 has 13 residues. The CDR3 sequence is CASNLQGRETQYF. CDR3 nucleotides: TGTGCCAGCAACTTACAGGGTCGGGAGACCCAGTACTTC.

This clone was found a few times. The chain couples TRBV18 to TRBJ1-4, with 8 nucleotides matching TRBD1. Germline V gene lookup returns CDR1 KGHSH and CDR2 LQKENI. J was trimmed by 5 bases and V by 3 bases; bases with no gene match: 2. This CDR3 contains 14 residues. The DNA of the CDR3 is TGTGCCAGCTCACCGGGACAGGAGAATGAAAAACTGTTTTTT. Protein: CASSPGQENEKLFF.

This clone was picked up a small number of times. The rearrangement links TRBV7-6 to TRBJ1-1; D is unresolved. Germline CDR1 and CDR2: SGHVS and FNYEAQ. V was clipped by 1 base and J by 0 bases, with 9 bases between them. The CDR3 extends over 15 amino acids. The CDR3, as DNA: TGTGCCAGCAGCTTAGAGAAGGCAGTGAACACTGAAGCTTTCTTT. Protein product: CASSLEKAVNTEAFF.

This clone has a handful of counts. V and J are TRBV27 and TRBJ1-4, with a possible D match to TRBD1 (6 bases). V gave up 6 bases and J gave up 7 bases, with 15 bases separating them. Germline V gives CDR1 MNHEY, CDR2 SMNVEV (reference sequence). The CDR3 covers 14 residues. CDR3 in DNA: TGTGCCAGCAGCTGGGGGACATTGCCTGAAAAACTGTTTTTT. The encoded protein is CASSWGTLPEKLFF.

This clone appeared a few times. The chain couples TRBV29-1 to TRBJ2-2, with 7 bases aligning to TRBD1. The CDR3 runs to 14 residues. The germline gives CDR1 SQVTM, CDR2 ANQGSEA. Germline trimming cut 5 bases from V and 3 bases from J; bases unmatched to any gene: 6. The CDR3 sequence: CSVRQGMDTGELFF. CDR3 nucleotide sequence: TGCAGCGTTCGACAGGGTATGGACACCGGGGAGCTGTTTTTT.

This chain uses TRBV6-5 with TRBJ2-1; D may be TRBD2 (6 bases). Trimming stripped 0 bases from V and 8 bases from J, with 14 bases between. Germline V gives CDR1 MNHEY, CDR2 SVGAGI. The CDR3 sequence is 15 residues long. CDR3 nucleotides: TGTGCCAGCAGTTACTCGAGTAGCTGGAGGGATGAGCAGTTCTTC. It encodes CASSYSSSWRDEQFF.